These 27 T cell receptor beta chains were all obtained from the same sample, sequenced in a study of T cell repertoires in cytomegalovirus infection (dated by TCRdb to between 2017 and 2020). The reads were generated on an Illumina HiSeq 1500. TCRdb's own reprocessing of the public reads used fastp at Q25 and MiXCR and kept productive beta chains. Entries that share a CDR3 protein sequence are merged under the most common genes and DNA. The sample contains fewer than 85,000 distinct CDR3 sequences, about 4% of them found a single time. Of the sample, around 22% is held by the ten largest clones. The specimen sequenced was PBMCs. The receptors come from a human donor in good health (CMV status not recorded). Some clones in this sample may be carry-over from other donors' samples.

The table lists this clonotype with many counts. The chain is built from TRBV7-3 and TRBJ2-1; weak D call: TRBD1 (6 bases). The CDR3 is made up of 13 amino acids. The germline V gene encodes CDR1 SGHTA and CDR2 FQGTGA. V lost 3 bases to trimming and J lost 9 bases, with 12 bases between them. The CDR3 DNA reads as TGTGCCAGCAGCTTGGAACAGGGCTTTGAGCAGTTCTTC. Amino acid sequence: CASSLEQGFEQFF. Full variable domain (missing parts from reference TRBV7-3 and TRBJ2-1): GAGVSQTPSNKVTEKGKYVELRCDPISGHTALYWYRQSLGQGPEFLIYFQGTGAADDSGLPNDRFFAVRPEGSVSTLKIQRTERGDSAVYLCASSLEQGFEQFFGPGTRLTVL.

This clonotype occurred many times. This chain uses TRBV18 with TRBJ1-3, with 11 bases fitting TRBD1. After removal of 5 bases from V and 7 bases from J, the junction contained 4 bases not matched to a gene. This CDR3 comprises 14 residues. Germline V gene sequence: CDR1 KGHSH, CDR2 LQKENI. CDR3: CASSLDRGLNTIYF. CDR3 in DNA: TGTGCCAGCTCATTGGACAGGGGGCTGAACACCATATATTTT. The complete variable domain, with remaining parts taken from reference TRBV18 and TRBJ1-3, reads NAGVMQNPRHLVRRRGQEARLRCSPMKGHSHVYWYRQLPEEGLKFMVYLQKENIIDESGMPKERFSAEFPKEGPSILRIQQVVRGDSAAYFCASSLDRGLNTIYFGEGSWLTVV.

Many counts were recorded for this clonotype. CDR3 protein: CASRPGQGLWTEAFF. DNA for the CDR3: TGTGCCAGCAGGCCTGGACAGGGGTTGTGGACTGAAGCTTTCTTT. The chain couples TRBV7-9 to TRBJ1-1; 9 bases are a match to TRBD1. The CDR3 sequence is 15 residues long. The trim removed 6 bases at V and 5 bases at J, leaving 10 bases unmatched. The germline gives CDR1 SEHNR, CDR2 FQNEAQ (reference sequence).

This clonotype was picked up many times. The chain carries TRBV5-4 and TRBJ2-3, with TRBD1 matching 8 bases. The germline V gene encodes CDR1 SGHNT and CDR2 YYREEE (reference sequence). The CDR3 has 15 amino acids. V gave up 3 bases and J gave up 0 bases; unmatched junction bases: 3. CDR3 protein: CASSYDRGSTDTQYF. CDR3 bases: TGTGCCAGCAGCTATGACAGGGGTAGCACAGATACGCAGTATTTT. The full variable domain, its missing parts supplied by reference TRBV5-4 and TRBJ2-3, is ETGVTQSPTHLIKTRGQQVTLRCSSQSGHNTVSWYQQALGQGPQFIFQYYREEENGRGNFPPRFSGLQFPNYSSELNVNALELDDSALYLCASSYDRGSTDTQYFGPGTRLTVL.

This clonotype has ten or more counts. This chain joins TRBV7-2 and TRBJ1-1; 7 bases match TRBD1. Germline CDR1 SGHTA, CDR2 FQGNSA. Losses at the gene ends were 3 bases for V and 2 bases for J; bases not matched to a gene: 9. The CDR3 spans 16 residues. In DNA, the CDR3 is TGTGCCAGCAGCTTTCGCCCGACAGGGCGTAACACTGAAGCTTTCTTT. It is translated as CASSFRPTGRNTEAFF.

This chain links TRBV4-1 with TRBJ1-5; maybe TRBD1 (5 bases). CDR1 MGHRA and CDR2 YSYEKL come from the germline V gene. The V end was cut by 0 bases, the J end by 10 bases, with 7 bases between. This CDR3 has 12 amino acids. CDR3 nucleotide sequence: TGCGCCAGCAGCCAAGATGGGGGACCCCAGCATTTT. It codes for CASSQDGGPQHF.

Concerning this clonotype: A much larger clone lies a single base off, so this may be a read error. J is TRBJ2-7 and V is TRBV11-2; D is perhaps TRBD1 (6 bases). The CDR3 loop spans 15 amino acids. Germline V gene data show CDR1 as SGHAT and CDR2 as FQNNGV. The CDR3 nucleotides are TGTGCCGGCAGCCCACCCCAGGGGAAAATCTACGAGCAGTACTTC. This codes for CAGSPPQGKIYEQYF.

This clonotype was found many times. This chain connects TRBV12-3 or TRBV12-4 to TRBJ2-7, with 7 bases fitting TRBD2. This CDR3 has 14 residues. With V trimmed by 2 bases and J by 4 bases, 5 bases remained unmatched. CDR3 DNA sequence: TGTGCCAGCAGTTTAAAGCGGGACGGTTACGAGCAGTACTTC. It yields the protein CASSLKRDGYEQYF.

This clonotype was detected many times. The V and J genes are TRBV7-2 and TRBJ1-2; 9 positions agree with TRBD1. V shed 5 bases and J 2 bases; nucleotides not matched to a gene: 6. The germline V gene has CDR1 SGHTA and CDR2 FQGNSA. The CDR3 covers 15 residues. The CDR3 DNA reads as TGTGCCAGCAGCCTGGGGGGGACAGGGAACTATGGCTACACCTTC. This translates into CASSLGGTGNYGYTF.

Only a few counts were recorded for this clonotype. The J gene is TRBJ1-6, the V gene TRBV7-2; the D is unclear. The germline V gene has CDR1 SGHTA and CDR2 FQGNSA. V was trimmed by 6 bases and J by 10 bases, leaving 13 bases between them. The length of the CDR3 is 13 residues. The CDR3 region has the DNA TGTGCCAGCAGGTACTCAACGGGGTCACCCCTCCACTTT. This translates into CASRYSTGSPLHF. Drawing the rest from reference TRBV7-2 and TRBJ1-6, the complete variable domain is GAGVSQSPSNKVTEKGKDVELRCDPISGHTALYWYRQSLGQGLEFLIYFQGNSAPDKSGLPSDRFSAERTGGSVSTLTIQRTQQEDSAVYLCASRYSTGSPLHFGNGTRLTVT.

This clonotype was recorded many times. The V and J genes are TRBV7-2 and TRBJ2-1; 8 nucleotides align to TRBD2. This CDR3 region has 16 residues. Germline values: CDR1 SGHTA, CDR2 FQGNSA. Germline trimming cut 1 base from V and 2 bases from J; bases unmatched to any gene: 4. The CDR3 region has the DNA TGTGCCAGCAGCTTAGGGGGTAGCGGGGCCTACAATGAGCAGTTCTTC. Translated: CASSLGGSGAYNEQFF.

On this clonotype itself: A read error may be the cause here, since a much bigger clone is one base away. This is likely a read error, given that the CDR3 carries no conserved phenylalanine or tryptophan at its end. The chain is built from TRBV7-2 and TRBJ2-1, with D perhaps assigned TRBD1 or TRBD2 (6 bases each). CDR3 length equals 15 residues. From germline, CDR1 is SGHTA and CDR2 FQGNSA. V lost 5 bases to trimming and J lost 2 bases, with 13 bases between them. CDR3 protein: CASSPGGPAYNEQFI. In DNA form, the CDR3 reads TGTGCCAGCAGCCCTGGGGGGCCAGCCTACAATGAGCAGTTCATC.

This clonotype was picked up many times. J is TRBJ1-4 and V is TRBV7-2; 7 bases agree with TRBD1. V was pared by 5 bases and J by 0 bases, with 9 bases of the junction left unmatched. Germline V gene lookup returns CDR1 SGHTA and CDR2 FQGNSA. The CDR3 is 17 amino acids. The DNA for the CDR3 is TGTGCCAGCAGCCTACAGGGACAGCTGACAACTAATGAAAAACTGTTTTTT. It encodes CASSLQGQLTTNEKLFF. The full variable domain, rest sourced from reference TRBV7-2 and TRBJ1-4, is GAGVSQSPSNKVTEKGKDVELRCDPISGHTALYWYRQSLGQGLEFLIYFQGNSAPDKSGLPSDRFSAERTGGSVSTLTIQRTQQEDSAVYLCASSLQGQLTTNEKLFFGSGTQLSVL.

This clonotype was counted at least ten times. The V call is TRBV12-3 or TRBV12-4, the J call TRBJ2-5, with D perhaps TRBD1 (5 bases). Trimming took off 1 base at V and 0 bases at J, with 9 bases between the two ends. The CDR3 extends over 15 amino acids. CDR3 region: CASSLVFRDQETQYF. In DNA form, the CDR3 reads TGTGCCAGCAGTTTAGTCTTCAGGGACCAAGAGACCCAGTACTTC.

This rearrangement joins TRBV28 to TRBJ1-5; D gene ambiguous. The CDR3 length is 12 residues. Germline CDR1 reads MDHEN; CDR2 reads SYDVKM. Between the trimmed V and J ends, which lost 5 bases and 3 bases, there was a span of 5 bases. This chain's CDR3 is CASSILNQPQHF. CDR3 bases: TGTGCCAGCAGTATTCTCAATCAGCCCCAGCATTTT.

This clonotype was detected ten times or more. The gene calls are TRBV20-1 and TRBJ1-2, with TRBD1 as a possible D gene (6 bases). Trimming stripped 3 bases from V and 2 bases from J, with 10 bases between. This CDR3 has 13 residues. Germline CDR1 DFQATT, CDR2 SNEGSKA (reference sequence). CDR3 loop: CSASRQVNYGYTF. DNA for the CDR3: TGCAGTGCTAGTAGACAGGTCAACTATGGCTACACCTTC.

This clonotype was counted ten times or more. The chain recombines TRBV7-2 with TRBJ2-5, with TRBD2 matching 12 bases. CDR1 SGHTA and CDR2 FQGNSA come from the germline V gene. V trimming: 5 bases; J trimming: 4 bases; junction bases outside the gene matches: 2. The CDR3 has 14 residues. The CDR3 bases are TGTGCCAGCAGCGGGGGACTAGCGGGAGAGACCCAGTACTTC. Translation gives CASSGGLAGETQYF.

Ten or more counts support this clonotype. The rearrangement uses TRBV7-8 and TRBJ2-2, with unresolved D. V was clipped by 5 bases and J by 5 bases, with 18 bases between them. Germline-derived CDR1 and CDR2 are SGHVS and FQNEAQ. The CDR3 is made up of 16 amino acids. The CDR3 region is CASSPTPRGLTGELFF. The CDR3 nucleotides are TGTGCCAGCAGCCCCACCCCGCGAGGATTGACCGGGGAGCTGTTTTTT.

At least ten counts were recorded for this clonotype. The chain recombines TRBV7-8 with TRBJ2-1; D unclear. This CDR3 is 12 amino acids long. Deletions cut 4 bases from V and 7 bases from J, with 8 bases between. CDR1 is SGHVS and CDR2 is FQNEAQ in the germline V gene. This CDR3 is CASSSDWNEQFF. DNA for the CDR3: TGTGCCAGCAGCTCCGACTGGAATGAGCAGTTCTTC.

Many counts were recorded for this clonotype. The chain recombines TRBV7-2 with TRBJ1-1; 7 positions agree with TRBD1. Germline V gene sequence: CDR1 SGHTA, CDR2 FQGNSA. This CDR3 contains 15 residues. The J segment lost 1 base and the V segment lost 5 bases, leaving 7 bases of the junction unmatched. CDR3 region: CASSPQGTANTEAFF. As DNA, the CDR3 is TGTGCCAGCAGCCCCCAAGGGACAGCGAACACTGAAGCTTTCTTT.

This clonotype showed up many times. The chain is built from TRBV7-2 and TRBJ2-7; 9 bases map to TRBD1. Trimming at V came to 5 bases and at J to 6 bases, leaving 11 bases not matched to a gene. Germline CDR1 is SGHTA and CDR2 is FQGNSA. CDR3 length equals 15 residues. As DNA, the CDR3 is TGTGCCAGCAGCCATCCAACCGGGACAGGGACCGAGCAGTACTTC. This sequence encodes CASSHPTGTGTEQYF.

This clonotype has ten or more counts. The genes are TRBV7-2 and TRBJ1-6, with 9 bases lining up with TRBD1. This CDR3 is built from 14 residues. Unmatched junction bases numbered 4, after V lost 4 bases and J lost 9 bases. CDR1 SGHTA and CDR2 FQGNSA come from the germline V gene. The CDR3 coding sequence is TGTGCCAGCAGCTATACAGGGGGCGCTTCACCCCTCCACTTT. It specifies CASSYTGGASPLHF.

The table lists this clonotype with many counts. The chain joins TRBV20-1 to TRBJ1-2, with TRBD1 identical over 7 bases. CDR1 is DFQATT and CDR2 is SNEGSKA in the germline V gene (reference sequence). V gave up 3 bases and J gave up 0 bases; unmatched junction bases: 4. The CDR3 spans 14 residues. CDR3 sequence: CSASPGQANYGYTF. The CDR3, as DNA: TGCAGTGCTAGTCCTGGACAGGCTAACTATGGCTACACCTTC.

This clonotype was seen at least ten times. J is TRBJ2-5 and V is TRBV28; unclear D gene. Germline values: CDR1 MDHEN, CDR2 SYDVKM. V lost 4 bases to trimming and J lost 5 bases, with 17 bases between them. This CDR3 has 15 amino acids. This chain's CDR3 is CASSSWQRRVETQYF. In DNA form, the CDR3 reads TGTGCCAGCAGTTCCTGGCAGCGCCGGGTTGAGACCCAGTACTTC. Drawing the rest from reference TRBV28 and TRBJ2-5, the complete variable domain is DVKVTQSSRYLVKRTGEKVFLECVQDMDHENMFWYRQDPGLGLRLIYFSYDVKMKEKGDIPEGYSVSREKKERFSLILESASTNQTSMYLCASSSWQRRVETQYFGPGTRLLVL.

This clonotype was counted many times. The CDR3 here is CASKGHTEAFF. In DNA form, the CDR3 reads TGTGCCAGCAAGGGGCACACTGAAGCTTTCTTT. The chain has TRBV6-2 or TRBV6-3 and TRBJ1-1, with a possible D match to TRBD1 (5 bases). The CDR3 length is 11 residues. Looked up from germline, CDR1 is MNHEY and CDR2 is SVGEGT. Trimming cost V 7 bases and J 3 bases, with 6 bases left between them.

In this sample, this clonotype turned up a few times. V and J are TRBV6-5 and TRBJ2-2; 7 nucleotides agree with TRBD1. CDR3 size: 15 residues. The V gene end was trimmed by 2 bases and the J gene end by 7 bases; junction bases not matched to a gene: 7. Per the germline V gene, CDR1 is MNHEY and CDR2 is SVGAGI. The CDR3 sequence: CASSYGDRDDGELFF. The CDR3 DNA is TGTGCCAGCAGTTACGGAGACAGGGACGACGGGGAGCTGTTTTTT.

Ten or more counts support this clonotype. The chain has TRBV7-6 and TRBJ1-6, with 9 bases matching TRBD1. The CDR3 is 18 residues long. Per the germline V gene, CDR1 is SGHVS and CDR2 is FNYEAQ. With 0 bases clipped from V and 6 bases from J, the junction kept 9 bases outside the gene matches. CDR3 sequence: CASSLAPGGTGTNSPLHF. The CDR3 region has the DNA TGTGCCAGCAGCTTAGCTCCGGGTGGGACAGGGACTAATTCACCCCTCCACTTT.